The 16 T cell receptor beta chains reported below all come from one sample, sequenced in a study of CD8+CD57+ T cells in acquired aplastic anemia. TCR beta VDJ and CDR3 profiling used genomic DNA as template. A single record per CDR3 protein comes from TCRdb applying MiXCR to the reads. The sample records approximately 470,000 distinct CDR3 sequences, 25% to 40% being singletons. Patients selected for sequencing had displayed CD8+CD57+ cell expansion by flow cytometry. What was sequenced was sorted CD4+, CD8+, or CD8+CD57+ T cells (not recorded which) from PBMCs. Source of these receptors: a human donor with aplastic anemia.

This clonotype occurred a few times. V usage is TRBV12-3 or TRBV12-4 and J usage is TRBJ2-5; D remains ambiguous. The CDR3 contains 13 residues. V was clipped by 4 bases and J by 4 bases, with 10 bases between them. The CDR3 loop is CASSSRTLETQYF. The CDR3 nucleotides are TGTGCCAGCAGTTCTCGGACGTTAGAGACCCAGTACTTC.

The chain couples TRBV7-3 to TRBJ2-3, with 7 positions matching TRBD2. The CDR3 is 16 residues long. Germline loops: CDR1 SGHTA, CDR2 FQGTGA. The V and J ends lost 4 bases and 4 bases, in that order; junction bases with no gene match: 11. The CDR3 DNA is TGTGCCAGCAGCTCCCAAGGCGGGAGATTCTCAGATACGCAGTATTTT. The encoded protein is CASSSQGGRFSDTQYF.

With respect to this clonotype: One base away lies a much larger clone, so this may be a sequencing read error. The chain has TRBV19 and TRBJ2-2, with D unclear. The V end was cut by 8 bases, the J end by 0 bases, with 10 bases between. The CDR3 is made up of 14 amino acids. Germline CDR1 reads LNHDA; CDR2 reads SQIVND (reference sequence). CDR3 DNA sequence: TGTGCCAGTGGCCGAACAGCGAACACCGGGGAGCTGTTTTTT. Translation: CASGRTANTGELFF.

As regards this clonotype: Being one base from a much bigger clone, this may be a read error. Here the CDR3 omits its conserved ending phenylalanine or tryptophan, so a read error is the likely source. The rearrangement links TRBV7-3 to TRBJ2-5; D remains ambiguous. CDR3 size: 12 residues. Germline V gene data show CDR1 as SGHTA and CDR2 as FQGTGA. V was cut by 6 bases and J by 1 base, with 6 bases left in between. The DNA of the CDR3 is TGTGCCAGCAGGGTGTTCCAAGAGACCCAGTACTCC. Protein sequence: CASRVFQETQYS.

This clonotype was observed many times. The chain employs TRBV19 and TRBJ1-3; D gene unclear. V lost 6 bases and J 0 bases, leaving 6 bases between the germline ends. The CDR3 contains 13 residues. Germline-derived CDR1 and CDR2 are LNHDA and SQIVND (reference sequence). CDR3 in DNA: TGTGCCAGTAGACAGTACTCTGGAAACACCATATATTTT. Amino acids: CASRQYSGNTIYF.

The chain carries TRBV19 and TRBJ2-3, with 15 bases fitting TRBD2. J was trimmed by 8 bases and V by 6 bases; bases with no gene match: 9. CDR3 length: 16 amino acids. The germline gives CDR1 LNHDA, CDR2 SQIVND (reference sequence). This chain's CDR3 is CASRPSGLAGGSTQYF. The CDR3 bases are TGTGCCAGTAGACCCTCCGGACTAGCGGGGGGGAGTACGCAGTATTTT.

V gene TRBV5-1 combines with J gene TRBJ1-1, with 8 nucleotides matching TRBD1. Looked up from germline, CDR1 is SGHRS and CDR2 is YFSETQ. The CDR3 sequence is 17 residues long. J lost 0 bases, V lost 0 bases, and 7 bases had no gene match. The CDR3 sequence: CASSLGDRGGLNTEAFF. The CDR3 nucleotides are TGCGCCAGCAGCTTGGGAGACAGGGGAGGGTTGAACACTGAAGCTTTCTTT. Using reference TRBV5-1 and TRBJ1-1 for the parts outside the CDR3, the full variable domain is KAGVTQTPRYLIKTRGQQVTLSCSPISGHRSVSWYQQTPGQGLQFLFEYFSETQRNKGNFPGRFSGRQFSNSRSEMNVSTLELGDSALYLCASSLGDRGGLNTEAFFGQGTRLTVV.

The chain couples TRBV7-2 to TRBJ1-3, with 9 bases lining up with TRBD1. V lost 2 bases to trimming and J lost 6 bases; unmatched junction nucleotides: 8. CDR3 size: 16 residues. The germline gives CDR1 SGHTA, CDR2 FQGNSA. The CDR3 protein is CASSLSDRGLVNTIYF. The DNA of the CDR3 is TGTGCCAGCAGCTTATCGGACAGGGGTTTAGTAAACACCATATATTTT. Based on the CDR3 plus reference TRBV7-2 and TRBJ1-3, the full variable domain is GAGVSQSPSNKVTEKGKDVELRCDPISGHTALYWYRQSLGQGLEFLIYFQGNSAPDKSGLPSDRFSAERTGGSVSTLTIQRTQQEDSAVYLCASSLSDRGLVNTIYFGEGSWLTVV.

V usage is TRBV29-1 and J usage is TRBJ2-7; tentative D call: TRBD1 (5 bases). There are 12 residues in the CDR3. Trimming pared 8 bases from V and 2 bases from J, leaving 13 bases between. Germline V gene data show CDR1 as SQVTM and CDR2 as ANQGSEA. The CDR3 DNA sequence: TGCAGCAGGACACAGAAAACCTACGAGCAGTACTTC. Translated, it gives CSRTQKTYEQYF.

CDR3 DNA: TGTGCCAGCAGATCCCCAGCCGAAGCTTTCTTT. Translating it yields CASRSPAEAFF. This sequence joins TRBV6-1 and TRBJ1-1; D not resolved. This CDR3 spans 11 amino acids. The germline V gene has CDR1 MNHNS and CDR2 SASEGT. V shed 6 bases and J shed 8 bases, with 10 bases lying between them.

This clonotype occurred a few times. The gene calls are TRBV19 and TRBJ1-4; D not resolved. Between the trimmed V and J ends, which lost 6 bases and 4 bases, there was a span of 24 bases. The length of the CDR3 is 18 residues. CDR1 is LNHDA, CDR2 SQIVND, per germline (reference sequence). CDR3 in amino acids: CASRINSGRINLNEKLFF. CDR3 coding DNA: TGTGCCAGTAGGATCAACTCCGGACGGATTAACCTTAATGAAAAACTGTTTTTT.

This clonotype was detected only a few times. A much larger clone is a single base away; this may be a read error. The chain combines TRBV7-3 with TRBJ1-2; TRBD1 matches at 9 bases. The CDR3 is 16 residues long. Germline V gene sequence: CDR1 SGHTA, CDR2 FQGTGA. The chain's CDR3 is CVSSSGRTGDSYGYTF. CDR3 DNA sequence: TGTGTCAGCAGCTCCGGCCGGACAGGGGACAGCTATGGCTACACCTTC.

This chain joins TRBV9 and TRBJ2-6; D unclear. Trimming left V 4 bases short and J 18 bases short, with 5 bases between. The CDR3 runs to 8 residues. Germline V gene data show CDR1 as SGDLS and CDR2 as YYNGEE. CDR3 residues: CASSPRTF. The CDR3 DNA reads as TGTGCCAGCAGCCCCCGGACTTTC.

The rearrangement joins TRBV9 to TRBJ1-1; D gene ambiguous. This CDR3 has 16 amino acids. Germline V gives CDR1 SGDLS, CDR2 YYNGEE. V was pared by 5 bases and J by 3 bases, with 20 bases between. CDR3 coding DNA: TGTGCCAGCAGTTCTGGGATGGTTTCACTGGACACTGAAGCTTTCTTT. Protein product: CASSSGMVSLDTEAFF.

The chain recombines TRBV20-1 with TRBJ2-7; TRBD2 matches 7 bases. V dropped 5 bases and J dropped 5; count of bases not matched to a gene: 6. The CDR3 extends over 12 amino acids. CDR1 and CDR2 from the germline V gene are DFQATT and SNEGSKA (reference sequence). The CDR3 DNA follows: TGCAGTGCTCCCCGACTAGCCCACGAGCAGTACTTC. This sequence encodes CSAPRLAHEQYF.

This clonotype was seen ten or more times. The CDR3 here is CSVEGTGGSGEQYF. CDR3 nucleotide sequence: TGCAGCGTTGAAGGGACAGGGGGATCTGGAGAGCAGTACTTC. V gene TRBV29-1 combines with J gene TRBJ2-7; 10 bases fit TRBD1. Trimming at V came to 1 base and at J to 7 bases, leaving 7 bases not matched to a gene. This CDR3 has 14 amino acids. Germline V gene data show CDR1 as SQVTM and CDR2 as ANQGSEA.